These 5 T cell receptor beta chains were all obtained from the same sample, sequenced in a study of T cells in Graves' hyperthyroidism and ophthalmopathy. RNA transcripts were the template for amplifying TCR beta CDR3 regions. TCR CDR3 regions were first amplified by RT-PCR with HTBI primers. TCRdb analysed the multiplex PCR reads with MiXCR anew, one entry per CDR3 protein. This table has 95,000 to 110,000 distinct CDR3 sequences, 15% to 20% appearing once. Sequenced input: blood. The receptors shown here come from a woman aged 45-60 years with Graves' hyperthyroidism.

In this sample, this clonotype turned up a few times. The rearrangement joins TRBV6-1 to TRBJ2-7; D might be TRBD1 (6 bases). The CDR3 sequence is 12 residues long. Germline V lookup: CDR1 MNHNS, CDR2 SASEGT. V lost 6 bases, J lost 5 bases, and 11 bases lay in between. The chain's CDR3 is CASSGQNDEQYF. The CDR3 region has the DNA TGTGCCAGCAGCGGACAGAACGACGAGCAGTACTTC.

This clonotype was seen at least ten times. The V gene is TRBV3-1, the J gene TRBJ2-1; 10 bases line up with TRBD2. The V gene end was trimmed by 6 bases and the J gene end by 2 bases; junction bases not matched to a gene: 4. This CDR3 comprises 15 residues. Germline lookup yields CDR1 LGHDT and CDR2 YNNKEL (reference sequence). In DNA, the CDR3 is TGTGCCAGCAGTCGCCTAGCGGGAGCCTACAATGAGCAGTTCTTC. This gives the protein CASSRLAGAYNEQFF.

This clonotype was detected ten times or more. CDR3 bases: TGCAGTGCTCCTAGACAGGGGGCAGGGCCCCAGCATTTT. This gives the protein CSAPRQGAGPQHF. The J gene is TRBJ1-5, the V gene TRBV20-1, with 10 bases identical to TRBD1. This CDR3 has 13 amino acids. J gave up 9 bases and V 5 bases, and 7 bases lay outside the gene matches. The germline gives CDR1 DFQATT, CDR2 SNEGSKA (reference sequence).

In this sample, this clonotype turned up many times. The genes are TRBV7-9 and TRBJ1-1, with TRBD1 identical over 7 bases. The CDR3 spans 11 residues. The ends lost 5 bases at V and 8 bases at J; junction bases unmatched: 2. From germline, CDR1 is SEHNR and CDR2 FQNEAQ (reference sequence). The CDR3 bases are TGTGCCAGCAGCCGGGACAGAGAAGCTTTCTTT. This encodes CASSRDREAFF.

This clonotype was detected many times. V and J are TRBV6-1 and TRBJ2-1, with D perhaps TRBD1 (5 bases). CDR1 and CDR2 (germline): MNHNS, SASEGT. The CDR3 consists of 12 residues. Trimming left V 5 bases short and J 7 bases short, with 9 bases between. This chain's CDR3 is CASSPGWNEQFF. The CDR3 nucleotides read TGTGCCAGCAGTCCAGGGTGGAATGAGCAGTTCTTC.